This T cell receptor beta chain is drawn from a study of regulatory dendritic cells for organ transplantation. Study findings and constraints: Memory CD8+ clonal expansion seemed more limited with regulatory than mature dendritic cells. Memory CD8+ T cells were the most oligoclonal; naive cells were highly diverse. The most alloreactive TCR clonotypes were found in resting memory CD8+ cells.

Concerning this clone: Its matching antigen is unknown.

This CDR3 is 17 amino acids long. Trimming cost V 2 bases and J 5 bases, with 19 bases left between them. In germline, CDR1 is SGDLS, CDR2 YYNGEE. The data were produced by immunoSEQ multiplex PCR, yet TCRdb's version contains in-frame clones alone and is incomplete. The sample has fewer than 25,000 clones, around two thirds seen once. This chain uses TRBV9 with TRBJ2-2; D is perhaps TRBD2 (5 bases). Material for sequencing was memory CD4+ T cells from blood. Subset of the sample: CD45RO+ memory T cells. The sequence derives from a human donor in good health. DNA for the CDR3: TGTGCCAGCAGCGTGGAGATTACTAGAAGGCGGACCGGGGAGCTGTTTTTT. Its protein is CASSVEITRRRTGELFF.